This TCR beta chain was profiled in a study of T cells after yellow fever vaccination. About the study: Libraries from low-cell-number fractions were prepared with the SMART-Seq v4 Ultra Low Input RNA kit. Study outcomes and limitations: Reappearance after the booster was observed for most primary-vaccination clones (about 95% CD4, less than 90% CD8).

Germline lookup yields CDR1 LGHDT and CDR2 YNNKEL (reference sequence). V shed 1 base, J shed 8 bases, and the junction held 9 bases outside the gene matches. This CDR3 comprises 16 residues. For TCR, cDNA came from 5'RACE template switching, which added a universal primer site and UMIs. TCRdb reprocessed the 5' RACE reads via MiXCR and lists one record per CDR3 protein. This table holds some 600,000 distinct CDR3 sequences, 9% to 15% found once. A remark on this clonotype: Antigen: not known.

The sequencing here drew on PBMCs, taken on the day of the yellow fever booster vaccination. The TCR comes from a man aged 25 to 45 who received the YFV17D yellow fever vaccine. The genes are TRBV3-1 and TRBJ2-1, with 9 nucleotides matching TRBD1. DNA for the CDR3: TGTGCCAGCAGCCAAGTGTGGGACAGGGAAGCAGATGAGCAGTTCTTC. Translated, it gives CASSQVWDREADEQFF.